Detailed here is one TCR beta chain. This sample stems from a study of CD8 T cells in acute hepatitis C reinfection. Time point specified: naive CD8 control sorted from an acute-time-point sample. Surface staining used CD3, CD8 and CD45RO, with dead cells excluded. TCRdb's copy holds only in-frame clones and misses some; the assay was immunoSEQ multiplex PCR. There are some 38,000 clones in the sample; 87% occur only once, and more than 0.4% lies in the top ten. Sequencing was performed on naive CD8+ T cells from PBMCs. This TCR came from a man aged 30 to 45 with chronic hepatitis C.

The DNA of the CDR3 is TGTGCCAGTAGTATAGATGGGACACTAATCTACTCTGGAAACACCATATATTTT. Amino acids: CASSIDGTLIYSGNTIYF. The chain is built from TRBV19 and TRBJ1-3; D is perhaps TRBD1 (6 bases). Germline V gene sequence: CDR1 LNHDA, CDR2 SQIVND (reference sequence). Trimming took off 0 bases at V and 0 bases at J, with 15 bases between the two ends. The CDR3 has 18 residues.